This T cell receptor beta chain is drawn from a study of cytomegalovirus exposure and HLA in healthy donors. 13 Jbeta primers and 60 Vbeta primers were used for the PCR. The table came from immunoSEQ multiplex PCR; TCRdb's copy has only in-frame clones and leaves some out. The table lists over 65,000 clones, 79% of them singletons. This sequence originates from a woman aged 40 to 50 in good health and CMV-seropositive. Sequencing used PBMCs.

The CDR3 nucleotides are TGTGCCAGCAGTCGACGGGACAGGGAAAACTATGGCTACACCTTC. Translating it yields CASSRRDRENYGYTF. The chain joins TRBV6-4 to TRBJ1-2; the match to TRBD1 covers 9 bases. V dropped 5 bases and J dropped 2; count of bases not matched to a gene: 6. Germline V CDR1 and CDR2: MRHNA, SNTAGT. This CDR3 comprises 15 residues.